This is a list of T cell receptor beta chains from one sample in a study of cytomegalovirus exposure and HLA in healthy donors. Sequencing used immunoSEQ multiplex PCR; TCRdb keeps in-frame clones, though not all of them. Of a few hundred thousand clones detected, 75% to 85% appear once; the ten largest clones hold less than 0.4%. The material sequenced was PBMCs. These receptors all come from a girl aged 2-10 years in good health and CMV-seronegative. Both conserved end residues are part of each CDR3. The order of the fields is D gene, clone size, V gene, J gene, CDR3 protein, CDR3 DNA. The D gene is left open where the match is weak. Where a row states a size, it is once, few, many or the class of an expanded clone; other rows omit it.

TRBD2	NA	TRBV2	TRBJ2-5	CASVRLAGLQETQYF	TGTGCCAGCGTACGACTAGCGGGCTTACAAGAGACCCAGTACTTC
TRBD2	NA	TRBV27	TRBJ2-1	CASSPGLAGGLSSYNEQFF	TGTGCCAGCAGTCCAGGACTAGCGGGGGGGCTAAGCTCCTACAATGAGCAGTTCTTC
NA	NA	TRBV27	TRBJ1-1	CASSQQVMNTEAFF	TGTGCCAGCAGTCAACAGGTTATGAACACTGAAGCTTTCTTT
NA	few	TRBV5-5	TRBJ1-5	CASSPDPYRENQPQHF	TGTGCCAGCAGCCCCGATCCATACAGGGAAAATCAGCCCCAGCATTTT
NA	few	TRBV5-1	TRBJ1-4	CASSLGDGEKLFF	TGCGCCAGCAGCTTGGGTGACGGGGAAAAACTGTTTTTT
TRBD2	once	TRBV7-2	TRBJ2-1	CASSFGGARGNEQFF	TGTGCCAGCAGCTTCGGGGGGGCCCGGGGCAATGAGCAGTTCTTC
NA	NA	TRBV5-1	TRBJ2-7	CASSSGYDSEQYF	TGCGCCAGCAGCTCGGGCTACGACAGCGAGCAGTACTTC
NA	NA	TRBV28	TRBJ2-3	CASSLDSGPTSTDTQYF	TGTGCCAGCAGCCTCGATTCAGGGCCCACTAGCACAGATACGCAGTATTTT
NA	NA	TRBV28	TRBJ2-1	CASSLGSVGNEQFF	TGTGCCAGCAGTTTAGGGAGCGTGGGCAATGAGCAGTTCTTC
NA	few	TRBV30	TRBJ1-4	CAWDGSGDEKLFF	TGTGCCTGGGATGGGAGCGGGGATGAAAAACTGTTTTTT
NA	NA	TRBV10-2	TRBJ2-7	CASSDQAYEQYF	TGCGCCAGCAGTGATCAGGCCTACGAGCAGTACTTC
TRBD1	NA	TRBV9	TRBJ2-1	CASSVSGTGFYEQFF	TGTGCCAGCAGCGTCTCCGGGACAGGGTTCTATGAGCAGTTCTTC
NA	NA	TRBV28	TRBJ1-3	CASSLGTYSGNTIYF	TGTGCCAGCAGTTTGGGCACATACTCTGGAAACACCATATATTTT
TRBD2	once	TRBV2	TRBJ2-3	CASSDSGSGADTQYF	TGTGCCAGCAGCGATAGCGGGAGTGGCGCAGATACGCAGTATTTT
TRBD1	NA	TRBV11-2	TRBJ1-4	CASSLEYWTGRDEKLFF	TGTGCCAGCAGCTTAGAATACTGGACAGGTCGGGATGAAAAACTGTTTTTT
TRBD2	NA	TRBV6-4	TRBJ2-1	CASSAGGGREQFF	TGTGCCAGCAGTGCCGGCGGGGGACGGGAGCAGTTCTTC
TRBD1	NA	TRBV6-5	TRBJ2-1	CASSYSAGQGINEQFF	TGTGCCAGCAGTTACTCAGCGGGACAGGGGATCAATGAGCAGTTCTTC
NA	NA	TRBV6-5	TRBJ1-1	CASSYSRSGTEAFF	TGTGCCAGCAGTTACTCGAGGTCGGGCACTGAAGCTTTCTTT
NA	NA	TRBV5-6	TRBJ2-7	CASSAGDYEQYF	TGTGCCAGCAGCGCAGGGGACTACGAGCAGTACTTC
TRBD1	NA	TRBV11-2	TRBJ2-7	CASSRGQGASEQYF	TGTGCCAGCAGCCGAGGACAGGGGGCGTCCGAGCAGTACTTC
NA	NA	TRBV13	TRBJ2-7	CASSLDGGEPYEQYF	TGTGCCAGCAGCTTAGATGGCGGGGAACCCTACGAGCAGTACTTC
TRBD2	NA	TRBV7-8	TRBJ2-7	CASSLKTSGTYEQYF	TGTGCCAGCAGCTTAAAAACTAGCGGGACTTACGAGCAGTACTTC
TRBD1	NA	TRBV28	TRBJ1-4	CASSSTYGQVDNEKLFF	TGTGCCAGCAGTTCTACTTACGGACAGGTCGATAATGAAAAACTGTTTTTT
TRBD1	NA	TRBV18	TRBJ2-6	CASSPSRQGLTGANVLTF	TGTGCCAGCTCACCATCGAGACAGGGATTGACTGGGGCCAACGTCCTGACTTTC
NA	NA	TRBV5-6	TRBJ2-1	CASSSRGGPYNEQFF	TGTGCCAGCAGCTCGAGGGGGGGTCCATACAATGAGCAGTTCTTC
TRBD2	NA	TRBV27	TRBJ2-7	CASSSAGRNEQYF	TGTGCCAGCAGTTCAGCCGGGAGGAACGAGCAGTACTTC
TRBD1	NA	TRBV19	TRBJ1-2	CASIPRTGGNRGTGYTF	TGTGCCAGTATACCCCGGACAGGGGGCAACCGGGGCACTGGCTACACCTTC
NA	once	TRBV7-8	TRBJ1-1	CASSLKLRPGIDTEAFF	TGTGCCAGCAGCTTAAAGCTCCGTCCAGGGATTGACACTGAAGCTTTCTTT
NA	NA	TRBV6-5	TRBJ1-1	CASSYGGHENTEAFF	TGTGCCAGCAGTTACGGGGGACACGAAAACACTGAAGCTTTCTTT
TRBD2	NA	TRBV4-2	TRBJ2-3	CASSQDPGTSDTDTQYF	TGTGCCAGCAGCCAAGACCCGGGGACTAGCGACACAGATACGCAGTATTTT
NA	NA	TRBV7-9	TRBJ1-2	CSSRKNRAGYTF	TGTTCCAGCAGAAAGAACAGGGCTGGCTACACCTTC
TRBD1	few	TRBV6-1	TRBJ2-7	CASSERGTGKYEQYF	TGTGCCAGCAGTGAAAGAGGGACAGGGAAATACGAGCAGTACTTC
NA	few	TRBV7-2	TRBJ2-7	CASSFTDPGFEQYF	TGTGCCAGCAGCTTTACCGATCCAGGGTTTGAGCAGTACTTC
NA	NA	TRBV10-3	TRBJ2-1	CAISEFGPQAYNEQFF	TGTGCCATCAGTGAATTTGGGCCGCAAGCCTACAATGAGCAGTTCTTC
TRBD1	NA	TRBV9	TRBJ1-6	CASSGTGTGDSPLHF	TGTGCCAGCAGCGGTACCGGGACAGGGGATTCACCCCTCCACTTT
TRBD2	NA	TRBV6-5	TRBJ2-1	CASSYLLAGGHNEQFF	TGTGCCAGCAGTTACCTACTAGCGGGGGGGCACAATGAGCAGTTCTTC
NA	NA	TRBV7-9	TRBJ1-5	CASSYGGQPQHF	TGTGCCAGCAGTTATGGCGGTCAGCCCCAGCATTTT
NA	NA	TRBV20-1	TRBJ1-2	CSLYGYTF	TGCAGTTTATATGGCTACACCTTC
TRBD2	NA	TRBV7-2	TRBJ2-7	CASSPGAGLAPLEQYF	TGTGCCAGCAGCCCTGGAGCGGGACTAGCTCCGCTCGAGCAGTACTTC
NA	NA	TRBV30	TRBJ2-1	CAWSGSSRNEQFF	TGTGCCTGGAGTGGAAGTAGCCGCAATGAGCAGTTCTTC
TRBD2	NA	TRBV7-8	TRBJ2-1	CASSLGSGGGIYEQFF	TGTGCCAGCAGCTTAGGAAGCGGGGGGGGGATCTATGAGCAGTTCTTC
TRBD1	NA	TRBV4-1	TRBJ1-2	CASSNWDRAPFSIGYTF	TGCGCCAGCAGCAACTGGGACAGGGCACCGTTTTCGATTGGCTACACCTTC
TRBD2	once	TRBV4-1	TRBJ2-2	CASSQGRLAGLGELFF	TGCGCCAGCAGCCAAGGTAGGCTAGCGGGACTCGGGGAGCTGTTTTTT
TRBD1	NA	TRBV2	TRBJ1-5	CASGDTGGSNQPQHF	TGTGCCAGTGGGGACACAGGGGGGAGCAATCAGCCCCAGCATTTT
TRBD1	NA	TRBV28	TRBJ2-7	CASSMFFQGQVPYEQYF	TGTGCCAGCAGCATGTTTTTTCAGGGACAGGTGCCCTACGAGCAGTACTTC